This T cell receptor (beta chain) stems from a study of CD8 T cells in ankylosing spondylitis. Study observations and caveats: A number of the motif variants had already been described in reactive arthritis synovial fluid and blood. The clones that were linked to disease were reported to be significantly enriched in matched synovial fluid samples from ankylosing spondylitis patients.

Note on this clonotype: Its antigen is unidentified.

V was clipped by 0 bases and J by 2 bases, with 17 bases between them. Germline CDR1 PRHDT, CDR2 FYEKMQ (reference sequence). The CDR3 spans 17 residues. Each TCR beta library was made by quantitative 5'-RACE that incorporated molecular barcodes. TCRdb recomputed calls from the 5' RACE reads with MiXCR, one row per CDR3 protein. The table lists 150,000 to 200,000 distinct CDR3 sequences, 10% to 15% of them singletons, with around 10% in the top ten. The chain couples TRBV13 to TRBJ2-7, with D possibly TRBD1 on 6 matching bases. Specimen: blood, either unsorted or a sorted T cell fraction (not recorded which). This sequence was found in a female donor with ankylosing spondylitis or in good health (not recorded which). The CDR3: CASSLGTGLPATYEQYF. CDR3 DNA sequence: TGTGCCAGCAGCTTAGGAACAGGGCTACCAGCGACCTACGAGCAGTACTTC. Drawing the rest from reference TRBV13 and TRBJ2-7, the complete variable domain is AAGVIQSPRHLIKEKRETATLKCYPIPRHDTVYWYQQGPGQDPQFLISFYEKMQSDKGSIPDRFSAQQFSDYHSELNMSSLELGDSALYFCASSLGTGLPATYEQYFGPGTRLTVT.